Below, 26 T cell receptor beta chains from the same sample are listed, as sequenced in a study of T cells in women clearing cervical HPV infection. The assay was immunoSEQ multiplex PCR, and TCRdb's table has in-frame clones only and misses some. The table lists tens of thousands of clones. Sequencing was done on a sample of blood buffy coat. These receptors all come from a woman between 18 and 69 years old with a cervical HPV16 infection that either progressed to CIN3+ or cleared (not recorded which).

About this clone: The read ends 3 residues early relative to the CDR3; the germline J gene fills the gap. The rearrangement links TRBV5-1 to TRBJ2-1, with a tentative D call TRBD2 (5 bases). V gave up 0 bases and J gave up 7 bases, with 8 bases separating them. CDR3 size: 13 residues. CDR1 and CDR2 (germline): SGHRS, YFSETQ. CDR3 bases read: TGCGCCAGCAGCTTGGTCGGGGTTAATGAG. Its translation is CASSLVGVNE. The CDR3 as a whole reads CASSLVGVNEQFF. Full variable domain (rest looked up from reference TRBV5-1 and TRBJ2-1): KAGVTQTPRYLIKTRGQQVTLSCSPISGHRSVSWYQQTPGQGLQFLFEYFSETQRNKGNFPGRFSGRQFSNSRSEMNVSTLELGDSALYLCASSLVGVNEQFFGPGTRLTVL.

To note about this clone: The read terminates 3 residues ahead of where the CDR3 ends, so the germline J gene completes it. V usage is TRBV20-1 and J usage is TRBJ1-2; D ambiguous. The CDR3 contains 14 residues. V was pared by 1 base and J by 4 bases, with 13 bases between. Germline V gives CDR1 DFQATT, CDR2 SNEGSKA (reference sequence). The CDR3 bases that were read are TGCAGTGCTAGAGGGGCGATCGGCAGCTATGGC. Protein product: CSARGAIGSYG. From start to end, the CDR3 is CSARGAIGSYGYTF.

A remark on this clone: The read finishes 3 residues shy of the CDR3 end, and the germline J gene is used to complete it. V and J are TRBV20-1 and TRBJ2-7; possibly TRBD1 for D (6 bases). V lost 6 bases and J lost 0, with 15 bases in between. CDR3 length equals 14 residues. The germline gives CDR1 DFQATT, CDR2 SNEGSKA (reference sequence). CDR3 bases read: TGCAGTGCCGAAGAACAGGGATTCTCCTACGAG. Its translation: CSAEEQGFSYE. The entire CDR3 reads CSAEEQGFSYEQYF.

Details on this clone: The read falls 3 residues short of the CDR3 end, and the missing part is taken from the germline J gene. The chain couples TRBV5-1 to TRBJ2-1; 13 bases are a match to TRBD2. Germline CDR1 SGHRS, CDR2 YFSETQ. The ends lost 4 bases at V and 6 bases at J; junction bases unmatched: 4. The CDR3 spans 15 residues. Partial CDR3 DNA: TGCGCCAGCAGCGTAGGGACTAGCGGGGTCAATGAG. As protein: CASSVGTSGVNE. The whole CDR3 protein is CASSVGTSGVNEQFF.

As concerns this clone: A read error may account for a junction end that differs from germline. The sequenced fragment ends 3 residues before the CDR3 boundary, so the rest is inferred from the germline J gene. This chain connects TRBV20-1 to TRBJ1-2; possible D gene TRBD1, 5 bases. CDR1 is DFQATT and CDR2 is SNEGSKA in the germline V gene (reference sequence). This CDR3 contains 14 residues. The chain's CDR3 is CSARGGGFNNGYTF. CDR3 DNA, as far as it was read: TGCAGTGCTAGAGGGGGGGGTTTTAACAATGGC.

On this clone itself: The DNA ends 3 residues before the CDR3 does, and the rest of the CDR3 is filled in from the germline J gene. The V and J genes are TRBV11-2 and TRBJ2-1; 12 nucleotides agree with TRBD1. V was clipped by 5 bases and J by 5 bases; unmatched bases: 4. Germline V CDR1 and CDR2: SGHAT, FQNNGV. This CDR3 has 15 amino acids. The part of the CDR3 DNA that was read is TGTGCCAGCAGCCCGGGACAGGGGGCGAACAATGAG. Its translation: CASSPGQGANNE. The complete CDR3 protein is CASSPGQGANNEQFF.

Details on this clone: The CDR3 goes on 3 residues after the read ends, and that part is filled in from the germline J gene. The chain has TRBV20-1 and TRBJ2-7; TRBD1 agrees at 7 bases. V was pared by 3 bases and J by 4 bases, with 6 bases of the junction left unmatched. The CDR3 is 13 amino acids. Germline V gene lookup returns CDR1 DFQATT and CDR2 SNEGSKA (reference sequence). The CDR3 DNA, read in part, is TGCAGTGCTAGGGCAGACAGGGAATACGAG. This sequence encodes CSARADREYE. From start to end, the CDR3 is CSARADREYEQYF.

The CDR3 DNA, read in part, is TGCGCCAGCAGCTGGGGTGCTAGCGGGAGTACCGGGGCCAACGTC. Encoded protein: CASSWGASGSTGANV. The full-length CDR3 reads as CASSWGASGSTGANVLTF. The chain joins TRBV5-1 to TRBJ2-6, with 10 bases lining up with TRBD2. The sequenced fragment ends 3 residues before the CDR3 boundary, so the rest is inferred from the germline J gene. The CDR3 spans 18 residues. Unmatched junction bases numbered 10, after V lost 3 bases and J lost 4 bases. Looked up from germline, CDR1 is SGHRS and CDR2 is YFSETQ. The full variable domain, completed using reference TRBV5-1 and TRBJ2-6, is KAGVTQTPRYLIKTRGQQVTLSCSPISGHRSVSWYQQTPGQGLQFLFEYFSETQRNKGNFPGRFSGRQFSNSRSEMNVSTLELGDSALYLCASSWGASGSTGANVLTFGAGSRLTVL.

As for this clone: Sequencing ends 3 residues short of the CDR3 end; the germline J gene provides the rest. The chain joins TRBV30 to TRBJ1-5; D is ambiguous. Per the germline V gene, CDR1 is GTSNPN and CDR2 is SVGIG (reference sequence). The CDR3 covers 13 residues. Deletions cut 3 bases from V and 0 bases from J, with 6 bases between. This chain's CDR3 is CAWSPNSNQPQHF. The sequenced part of the CDR3 DNA is TGTGCCTGGAGCCCCAATAGCAATCAGCCC.

CDR3 loop: CAWDRGAEAFF. CDR3 bases read: TGTGCCTGGGACAGGGGCGCTGAA. V usage is TRBV5-4 and J usage is TRBJ1-1; 10 positions agree with TRBD1. Read coverage stops 3 residues before the CDR3 terminus; the germline J gene supplies the remainder. Germline loops: CDR1 SGHNT, CDR2 YYREEE (reference sequence). The CDR3 is made up of 11 amino acids. V lost 10 bases, J lost 6 bases, and 3 bases stayed unmatched.

As to this clone: The read ends 3 residues shy of where the CDR3 ends; the end is completed using the germline J gene. The chain combines TRBV5-1 with TRBJ1-3; D is unresolved. Trimming removed 0 bases at V and 2 bases at J, with 3 bases between. Germline V gene data show CDR1 as SGHRS and CDR2 as YFSETQ. The CDR3 has 13 residues. The sequenced part of the CDR3 DNA is TGCGCCAGCAGCTTGGAGCCTGGAAACACC. Its translation: CASSLEPGNT. The complete CDR3 sequence is CASSLEPGNTIYF. Full variable domain (rest looked up from reference TRBV5-1 and TRBJ1-3): KAGVTQTPRYLIKTRGQQVTLSCSPISGHRSVSWYQQTPGQGLQFLFEYFSETQRNKGNFPGRFSGRQFSNSRSEMNVSTLELGDSALYLCASSLEPGNTIYFGEGSWLTVV.

To note about this clone: The read ends 3 residues before the CDR3 terminus; that terminus is restored from the germline J gene. This sequence joins TRBV5-1 and TRBJ2-5, with D possibly TRBD1 on 8 matching bases. V lost 0 bases and J lost 5, with 14 bases in between. CDR3 length: 15 residues. Germline V CDR1 and CDR2: SGHRS, YFSETQ. The CDR3 is CASSLAPQGGETQYF. CDR3 DNA, as far as it was read: TGCGCCAGCAGCTTGGCCCCACAGGGGGGGGAGACC.

To note about this clone: The sequenced fragment ends 3 residues before the CDR3 boundary, so the rest is inferred from the germline J gene. The J gene is TRBJ2-2, the V gene TRBV2; weak D call: TRBD2 (6 bases). This CDR3 has 15 residues. Trimming cost V 8 bases and J 1 base, with 14 bases left between them. In germline, CDR1 is SNHLY, CDR2 FYNNEI. Incomplete CDR3 DNA: TGTGCCAGCGAGTTGGAGGGGATGAACACCGGGGAG. Translating it yields CASELEGMNTGE. The full CDR3 sequence reads CASELEGMNTGELFF. The variable domain in full, completed from reference TRBV2 and TRBJ2-2, reads EPEVTQTPSHQVTQMGQEVILRCVPISNHLYFYWYRQILGQKVEFLVSFYNNEISEKSEIFDDQFSVERPDGSNFTLKIRSTKLEDSAMYFCASELEGMNTGELFFGEGSRLTVL.

Regarding this clone: The CDR3 goes on 3 residues after the read ends, and that part is filled in from the germline J gene. The chain has TRBV7-8 and TRBJ1-6; no firm D call. V was pared by 2 bases and J by 6 bases, with 8 bases between. This CDR3 has 14 residues. Germline CDR1 SGHVS, CDR2 FQNEAQ. The CDR3 bases that were read are TGTGCCAGCAGCTTAAGGGCTGGTAATTCACCC. This translates into CASSLRAGNSP. Given in full, the CDR3 is CASSLRAGNSPLHF. The full variable domain, rest sourced from reference TRBV7-8 and TRBJ1-6, is GAGVSQSPRYKVAKRGQDVALRCDPISGHVSLFWYQQALGQGPEFLTYFQNEAQLDKSGLPSDRFFAERPEGSVSTLKIQRTQQEDSAVYLCASSLRAGNSPLHFGNGTRLTVT.

Concerning this clone: The observed sequence ends 3 residues before the CDR3 terminus, with the missing tail filled in from the germline J gene. J is TRBJ2-7 and V is TRBV6-2 or TRBV6-3, with TRBD2 matching 14 bases. The trim removed 7 bases at V and 4 bases at J, leaving 9 bases unmatched. The CDR3 loop spans 16 amino acids. Germline V gives CDR1 MNHEY, CDR2 SVGEGT. CDR3 DNA, as far as it was read: TGTGCCAGCATGAGGACTAGCGGGGGGAATCCTTACGAG. It is translated as CASMRTSGGNPYE. The full CDR3 reads CASMRTSGGNPYEQYF.

For this clone: The read ends 3 residues before the CDR3 terminus; that terminus is restored from the germline J gene. This chain links TRBV19 with TRBJ1-3, with 7 bases aligning to TRBD1. V dropped 4 bases and J dropped 2; count of bases not matched to a gene: 5. The CDR3 totals 15 residues. Germline V gene lookup returns CDR1 LNHDA and CDR2 SQIVND (reference sequence). The sequenced part of the CDR3 DNA is TGTGCCAGTAGTACCACAGGGGCGGCTGGAAACACC. Protein: CASSTTGAAGNT. In full, the CDR3 reads CASSTTGAAGNTIYF. The complete variable domain, with remaining parts taken from reference TRBV19 and TRBJ1-3, reads DGGITQSPKYLFRKEGQNVTLSCEQNLNHDAMYWYRQDPGQGLRLIYYSQIVNDFQKGDIAEGYSVSREKKESFPLTVTSAQKNPTAFYLCASSTTGAAGNTIYFGEGSWLTVV.

CDR3 protein: CASSPDRTANYGYTF. The part of the CDR3 DNA that was read is TGTGCCAGCTCACCAGATAGAACAGCTAACTATGGC. J is TRBJ1-2 and V is TRBV18; D is unresolved. Coverage ceases 3 residues before the CDR3 finishes, and the germline J gene fills in the end. Trimming cost V 2 bases and J 0 bases, with 10 bases left between them. The CDR3 spans 15 residues. The germline V gene has CDR1 KGHSH and CDR2 LQKENI.

Notes on this clone: The read halts 3 residues ahead of the CDR3 end, with the missing end drawn from the germline J gene. The V call is TRBV5-4, the J call TRBJ2-7; possible D gene TRBD2, 7 bases. Germline loops: CDR1 SGHNT, CDR2 YYREEE (reference sequence). This CDR3 comprises 15 residues. With 6 bases removed from V and 6 bases from J, the gap between germline ends came to 22 bases. CDR3 bases read: TGTGCCAGCAACTCTGGGGGCGGGAGCCGGTCCGAG. This sequence encodes CASNSGGGSRSE. The complete CDR3 reads CASNSGGGSRSEQYF.

This clone is deemed medium-sized by its frequency. The read comes to an end 3 residues before the CDR3 does, leaving the germline J gene to fill in the end. The chain uses TRBV5-1 and TRBJ1-1, with D unclear. The germline V gene encodes CDR1 SGHRS and CDR2 YFSETQ. CDR3 length: 13 amino acids. The V and J ends lost 10 bases and 1 base respectively, with 14 bases between them. The CDR3 spells CASQEPGNTEAFF. CDR3 DNA (partial): TGCGCCTCCCAAGAGCCGGGGAACACTGAA.

Turning to this clone: Read coverage stops 3 residues before the CDR3 terminus; the germline J gene supplies the remainder. The rearrangement links TRBV9 to TRBJ2-1; TRBD2 aligns across 11 bases. V lost 3 bases to trimming and J lost 7 bases; unmatched junction nucleotides: 6. The CDR3 totals 15 residues. Germline CDR1 is SGDLS and CDR2 is YYNGEE. CDR3 sequence reads: CASSELAGEENEQFF. The CDR3 bases that were read are TGTGCCAGCAGCGAACTAGCGGGAGAGGAGAATGAG.

The DNA read from the CDR3 is TGCAGTGCCCACGTCGAGGGCCGGTCGATAGATACG. This translates into CSAHVEGRSIDT. The entire CDR3 sequence reads CSAHVEGRSIDTQYF. The chain has TRBV20-1 and TRBJ2-3; a possible D gene is TRBD2 (5 bases). The CDR3 is cut off 3 residues early in the read; its end comes from the germline J gene. CDR1 is DFQATT, CDR2 SNEGSKA, per germline (reference sequence). There are 15 residues in the CDR3. V was clipped by 6 bases and J by 5 bases, with 21 bases between them.

Of note for this clone: Coverage ceases 3 residues before the CDR3 finishes, and the germline J gene fills in the end. V is TRBV20-1 and J is TRBJ1-6, with TRBD1 matching 11 bases. The CDR3 length is 15 residues. Trimming at V came to 6 bases and at J to 5 bases, leaving 6 bases not matched to a gene. Germline V gene sequence: CDR1 DFQATT, CDR2 SNEGSKA (reference sequence). The CDR3 sequence is CSARTGGANNSPLHF. CDR3 DNA (partial): TGCAGTGCCCGGACAGGGGGCGCTAATAATTCACCC.

On this clone: The read comes to an end 3 residues before the CDR3 does, leaving the germline J gene to fill in the end. V and J are TRBV19 and TRBJ1-5; D might be TRBD1 (5 bases). In germline, CDR1 is LNHDA, CDR2 SQIVND (reference sequence). V was shortened by 3 bases and J by 1 base, with 7 bases between the two germline ends. The CDR3 sequence is 14 residues long. The CDR3 reads CASSMTESNQPQHF. The CDR3 bases that were read are TGTGCCAGTAGTATGACAGAGAGCAATCAGCCC.

To note about this clone: The CDR3 end falls 3 residues outside the read, so it is completed with the germline J gene. The chain links TRBV4-2 to TRBJ1-2; no reliable D call. Germline loops: CDR1 LGHNA, CDR2 YNFKEQ. The CDR3 runs to 14 residues. Between the trimmed V and J ends, which lost 1 base and 4 bases, there was a span of 10 bases. This CDR3 reads CASSQASDRYGYTF. CDR3 bases read: TGTGCCAGCAGCCAAGCTTCAGATCGCTATGGC.

As for this clone: The read finishes 3 residues shy of the CDR3 end, and the germline J gene is used to complete it. This chain links TRBV5-6 with TRBJ1-2; 8 nucleotides line up with TRBD1. The CDR3 is 15 amino acids. V was clipped by 2 bases and J by 7 bases; unmatched bases: 10. Germline assignment: CDR1 SGHDT and CDR2 YYEEEE. CDR3 sequence: CASSFSAGGLGGYTF. The CDR3 bases that were read are TGTGCCAGCAGCTTTAGTGCAGGGGGCTTAGGTGGC.

In regard to this clone: The read stops 3 residues short of the end of the CDR3; the missing end is completed from the germline J gene. V and J are TRBV6-1 and TRBJ1-3; the D gene is possibly TRBD1 (5 bases). CDR1 is MNHNS and CDR2 is SASEGT in the germline V gene. This CDR3 spans 15 amino acids. The ends were cut back, 2 bases at V and 1 base at J, with 9 bases in the middle. CDR3 region: CASSELKGSGNTIYF. The CDR3 DNA, read in part, is TGTGCCAGCAGTGAATTAAAGGGGTCTGGAAACACC.